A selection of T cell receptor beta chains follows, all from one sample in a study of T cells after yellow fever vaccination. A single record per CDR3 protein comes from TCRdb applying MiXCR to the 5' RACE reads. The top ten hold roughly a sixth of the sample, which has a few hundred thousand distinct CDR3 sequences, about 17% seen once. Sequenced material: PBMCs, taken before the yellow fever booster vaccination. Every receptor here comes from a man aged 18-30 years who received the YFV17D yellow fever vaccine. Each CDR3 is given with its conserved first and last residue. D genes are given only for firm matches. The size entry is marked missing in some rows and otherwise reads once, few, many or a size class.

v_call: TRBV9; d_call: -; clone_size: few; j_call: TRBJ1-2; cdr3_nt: TGTGCCAGCAGCGTAGAGAACAGGAGATACACCTTC; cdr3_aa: CASSVENRRYTF
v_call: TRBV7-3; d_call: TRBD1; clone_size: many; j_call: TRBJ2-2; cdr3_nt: TGTGCCAGCAGCCGGGACAGGGGTGGGACCGGGGAGCTGTTTTTT; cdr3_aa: CASSRDRGGTGELFF
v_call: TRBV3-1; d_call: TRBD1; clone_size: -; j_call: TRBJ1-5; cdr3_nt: TGTGCCAGCAGCCAAGGATATTCCGGGACAGGGAGCAATCAGCCCCAGCATTTT; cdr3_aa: CASSQGYSGTGSNQPQHF
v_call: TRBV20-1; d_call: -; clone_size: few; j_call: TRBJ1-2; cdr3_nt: TGCAGTGCTCCCGGTGAGGGGTGGAGTGGCTACACCTTC; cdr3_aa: CSAPGEGWSGYTF
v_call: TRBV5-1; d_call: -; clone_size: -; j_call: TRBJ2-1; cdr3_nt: TGCGCCAGCAGCTTGGCGGGTTTGGTGGGGCAGTTCTTC; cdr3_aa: CASSLAGLVGQFF
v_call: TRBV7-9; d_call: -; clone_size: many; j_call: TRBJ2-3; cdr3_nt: TGTGCCAGCAGCCCTTCAGGCCCAGATACGCAGTATTTT; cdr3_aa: CASSPSGPDTQYF
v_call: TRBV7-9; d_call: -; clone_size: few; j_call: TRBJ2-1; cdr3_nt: TGTGCCAGCAGCTTAGGATTGGGACGTGAGCAGTTCTTC; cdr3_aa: CASSLGLGREQFF
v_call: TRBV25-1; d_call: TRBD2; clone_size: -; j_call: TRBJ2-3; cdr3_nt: TGTGCCAGCAGTCTTTTCCTAGCGGAGGCGCAGTATTTT; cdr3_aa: CASSLFLAEAQYF
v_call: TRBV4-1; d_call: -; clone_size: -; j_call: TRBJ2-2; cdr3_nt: TGCGCCAGCAGCCAAGCGGGGGTCGGACTTTCTATTCCCGGGGAGCTGTTTTTT; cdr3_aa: CASSQAGVGLSIPGELFF
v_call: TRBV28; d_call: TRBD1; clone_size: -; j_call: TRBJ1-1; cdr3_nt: TGTGCCAGCAGGCACCCCGACAGGGTTAACACTGAAGCTTTCTTT; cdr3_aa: CASRHPDRVNTEAFF
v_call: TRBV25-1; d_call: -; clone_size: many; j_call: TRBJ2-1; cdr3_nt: TGTGCCAGCAGTGGGGTCTCAGTCTCGTTCTTC; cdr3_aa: CASSGVSVSFF
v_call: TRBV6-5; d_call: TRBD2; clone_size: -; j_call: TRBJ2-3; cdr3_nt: TGTGCCAGCCGACTAGCGGGGGCCGCAGATACGCAGTATTTT; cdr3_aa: CASRLAGAADTQYF
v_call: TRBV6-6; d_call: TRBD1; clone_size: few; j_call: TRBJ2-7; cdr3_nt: TGTGCCAGCAGTTACTGGGACAGTGGGTACGAGCAGTACTTC; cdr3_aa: CASSYWDSGYEQYF
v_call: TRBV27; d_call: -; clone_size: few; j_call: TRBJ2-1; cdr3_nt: TGTGCCAGCAGTCCTCTCGCGGGGGCGAGGAATGAGCAGTTCTTC; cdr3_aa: CASSPLAGARNEQFF
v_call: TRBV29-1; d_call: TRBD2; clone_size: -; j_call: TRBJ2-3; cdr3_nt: TGCAGCGTTGAAGAGCGGGAGGCAGATACGCAGTATTTT; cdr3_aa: CSVEEREADTQYF
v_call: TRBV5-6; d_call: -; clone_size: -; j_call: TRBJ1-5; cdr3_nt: TGTGCCAGCAGCGTCCAATGGGGCAGCCATAGCAATCAGCCCCAGCATTTT; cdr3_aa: CASSVQWGSHSNQPQHF
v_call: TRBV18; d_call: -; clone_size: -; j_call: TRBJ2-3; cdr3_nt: TGTGCCAGCTCACCACCGGGAGGACACCACACAGATACGCAGTATTTT; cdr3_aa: CASSPPGGHHTDTQYF
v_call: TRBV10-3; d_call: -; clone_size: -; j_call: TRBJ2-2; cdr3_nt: TGTGCCATTCGGGAGAGCCCCCAACCGGACACCGGGGAGCTGTTTTTT; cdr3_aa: CAIRESPQPDTGELFF
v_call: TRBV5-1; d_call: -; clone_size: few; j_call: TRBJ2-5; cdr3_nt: TGCGCCAGCAAACAGGGCCGAGAGACCCAGTACTTC; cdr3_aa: CASKQGRETQYF
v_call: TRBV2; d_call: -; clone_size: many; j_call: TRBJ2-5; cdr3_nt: TGTGCCAGCAGTGAATGGGAGACCCAGTACTTC; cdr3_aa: CASSEWETQYF
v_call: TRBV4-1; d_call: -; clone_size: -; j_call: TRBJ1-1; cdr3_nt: TGCGCCAGCAGGGGGTTTCTGAAGGGGACTGAAGCTTTCTTT; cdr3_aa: CASRGFLKGTEAFF
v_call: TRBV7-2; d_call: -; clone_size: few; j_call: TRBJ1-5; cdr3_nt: TGTGCCAGCAGCTCGAGCAGGGGAAGGGGCGGCAATCAGCCCCAGCATTTT; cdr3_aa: CASSSSRGRGGNQPQHF
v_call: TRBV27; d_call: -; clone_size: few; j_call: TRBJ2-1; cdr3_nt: TGTGCCAGCAGTTTAGGCCTTTGGGGGGATGAGCAGTTCTTC; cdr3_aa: CASSLGLWGDEQFF
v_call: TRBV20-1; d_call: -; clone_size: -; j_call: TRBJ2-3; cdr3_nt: TGCAGTGCTAGAGATTTAGGGGAAAGAGATACGCAGTATTTT; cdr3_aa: CSARDLGERDTQYF
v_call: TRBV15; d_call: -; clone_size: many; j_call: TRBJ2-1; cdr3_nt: TGTGCCACCAGCAGAGAGTCGTGGGCTAGACAACGATACAATGAGCAGTTCTTC; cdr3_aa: CATSRESWARQRYNEQFF
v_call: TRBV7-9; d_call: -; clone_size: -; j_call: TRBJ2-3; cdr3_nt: TGTGCCAGCAGCATGACCCCTCGGAGCACAGATACGCAGTATTTT; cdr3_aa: CASSMTPRSTDTQYF
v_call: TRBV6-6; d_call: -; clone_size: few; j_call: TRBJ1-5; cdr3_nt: TGTGCCAGCAGACCAGGGGATCGAAGCAATCAGCCCCAGCATTTT; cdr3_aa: CASRPGDRSNQPQHF
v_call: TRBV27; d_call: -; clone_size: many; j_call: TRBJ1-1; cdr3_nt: TGTGCCACCGGCAGAGGTGCTGCCACTGAAGCTTTCTTT; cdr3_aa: CATGRGAATEAFF
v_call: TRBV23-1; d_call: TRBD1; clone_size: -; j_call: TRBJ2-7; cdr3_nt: TGCGCCAGCAGATGGGACAGGGGAGATAACTACGAGCAGTACTTC; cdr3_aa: CASRWDRGDNYEQYF
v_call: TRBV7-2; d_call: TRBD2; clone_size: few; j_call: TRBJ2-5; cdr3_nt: TGTGCCAGCAGCTTACGGCCGCGGGAGGAGACCCAGTACTTC; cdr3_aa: CASSLRPREETQYF
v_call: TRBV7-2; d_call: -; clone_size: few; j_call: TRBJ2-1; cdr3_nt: TGTGCCAGCACTATGTACGCGGACAATGAGCAGTTCTTC; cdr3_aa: CASTMYADNEQFF
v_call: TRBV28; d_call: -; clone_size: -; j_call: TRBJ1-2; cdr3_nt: TGTGCCAGCAGTACACCAGGGCGAGGCTACACCTTC; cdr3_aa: CASSTPGRGYTF
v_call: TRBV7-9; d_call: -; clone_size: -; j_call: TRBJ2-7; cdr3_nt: TGTGCCAGCAGAAGCCCCGGGACACGCGATTCCTACGAGCAGTACTTC; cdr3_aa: CASRSPGTRDSYEQYF
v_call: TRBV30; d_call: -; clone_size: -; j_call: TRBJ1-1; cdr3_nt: TGTGCCTGGAGTGTACAGAGCAGCCATGAAGCTTTCTTT; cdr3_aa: CAWSVQSSHEAFF
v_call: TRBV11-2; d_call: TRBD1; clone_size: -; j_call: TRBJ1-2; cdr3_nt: TGTGCCAGCACCGAATCACAGGGGGCTAACTATGGCTACACCTTC; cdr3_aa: CASTESQGANYGYTF
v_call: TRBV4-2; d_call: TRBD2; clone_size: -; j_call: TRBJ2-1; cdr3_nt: TGTGCCAGCAGCAAGCTCCGGACTAGCGGCTACAATGAGCAGTTCTTC; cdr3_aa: CASSKLRTSGYNEQFF
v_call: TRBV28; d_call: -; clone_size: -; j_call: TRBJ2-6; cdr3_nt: TGTGCCAGCAGTTTAGTTTGGGCCTCTGGGGCCAACGTCCTGACTTTC; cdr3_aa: CASSLVWASGANVLTF
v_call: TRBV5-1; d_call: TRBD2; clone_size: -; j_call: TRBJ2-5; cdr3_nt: TGCGCCAGCAGCAAGGCCGCCCTAGCGGGGCCCTACCAAGAGACCCAGTACTTC; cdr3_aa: CASSKAALAGPYQETQYF
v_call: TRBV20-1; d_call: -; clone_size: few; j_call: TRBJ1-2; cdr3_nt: TGCAGTGCCAGAAAGGGAGGAGCTAACTATGGCTACACCTTC; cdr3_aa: CSARKGGANYGYTF
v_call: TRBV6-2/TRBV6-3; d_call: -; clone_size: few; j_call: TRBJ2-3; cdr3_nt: TGTGCCAGCGTGGGAGGGGGCCCTCGGACAGATACGCAGTATTTT; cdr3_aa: CASVGGGPRTDTQYF
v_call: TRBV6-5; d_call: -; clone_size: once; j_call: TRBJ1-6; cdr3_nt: TGTGCCAGCACCCTAAGAGCGCCGGGCGGATCACCCCTCCACTTT; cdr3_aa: CASTLRAPGGSPLHF
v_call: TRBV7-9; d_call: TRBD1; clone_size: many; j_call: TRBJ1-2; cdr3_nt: TGTGCCAGCAGCTTTGGGACAGGGGACGGCTACACCTTC; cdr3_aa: CASSFGTGDGYTF